This TCR beta chain was sequenced during a study of shared clonotypes between healthy human individuals. Trimming cost V 6 bases and J 9 bases; bases outside gene matches: 4. The CDR3 is made up of 12 amino acids. Germline CDR1 is SGHAT and CDR2 is FQDESV (reference sequence). The method was immunoSEQ multiplex PCR; TCRdb's version includes in-frame clones alone and lacks a portion of them. The repertoire holds approximately 1,000,000 clones, with 60% to 80% as singletons. The V call is TRBV11-1, the J call TRBJ2-1; 8 nucleotides line up with TRBD2. Specimen: memory CD4+ T cells from PBMCs. Subset here: CD45RA-negative fraction. The sequence derives from a man younger than 30 in good health. Some clones in this sample may be carry-over from other donors' samples. The CDR3 region has the DNA TGTGCCAGCAGACACGGACTAGCTGAGCAGTTCTTC. Amino acids: CASRHGLAEQFF.